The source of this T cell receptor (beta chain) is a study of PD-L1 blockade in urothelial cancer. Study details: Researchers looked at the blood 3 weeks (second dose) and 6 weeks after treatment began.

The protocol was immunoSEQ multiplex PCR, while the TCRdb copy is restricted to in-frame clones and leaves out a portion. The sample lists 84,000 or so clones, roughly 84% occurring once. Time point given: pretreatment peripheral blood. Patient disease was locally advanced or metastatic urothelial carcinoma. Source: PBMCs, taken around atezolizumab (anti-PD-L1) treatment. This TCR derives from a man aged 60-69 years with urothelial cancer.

For the CDR3, the DNA is TGTGCCAGCAGCCCTACAGGGTCGTACCAAGAGACCCAGTACTTC. Its protein product is CASSPTGSYQETQYF. This chain connects TRBV11-3 to TRBJ2-5; weak D call: TRBD1 (6 bases). CDR3 size: 15 residues. V lost 5 bases and J 0 bases, leaving 13 bases between the germline ends. CDR1 and CDR2 (germline): SGHNT, YENEEA.